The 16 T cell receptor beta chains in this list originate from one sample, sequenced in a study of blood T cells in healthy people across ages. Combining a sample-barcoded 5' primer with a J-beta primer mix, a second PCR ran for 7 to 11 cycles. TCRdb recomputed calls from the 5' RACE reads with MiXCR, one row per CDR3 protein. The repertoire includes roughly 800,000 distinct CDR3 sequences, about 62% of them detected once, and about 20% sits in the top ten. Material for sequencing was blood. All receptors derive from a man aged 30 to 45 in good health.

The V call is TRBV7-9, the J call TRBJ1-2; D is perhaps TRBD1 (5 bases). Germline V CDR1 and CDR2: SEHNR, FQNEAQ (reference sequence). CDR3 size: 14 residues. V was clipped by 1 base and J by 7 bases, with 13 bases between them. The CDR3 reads CASSLEHRFLGYTF. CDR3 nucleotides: TGTGCCAGCAGCTTAGAGCACAGGTTCCTTGGCTACACCTTC.

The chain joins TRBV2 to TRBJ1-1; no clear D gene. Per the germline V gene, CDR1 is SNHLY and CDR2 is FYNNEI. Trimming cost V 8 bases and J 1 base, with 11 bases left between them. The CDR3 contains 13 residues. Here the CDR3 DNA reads TGTGCCAGCGCAATGATCTCGAACACTGAAGCTTTCTTT. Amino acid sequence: CASAMISNTEAFF.

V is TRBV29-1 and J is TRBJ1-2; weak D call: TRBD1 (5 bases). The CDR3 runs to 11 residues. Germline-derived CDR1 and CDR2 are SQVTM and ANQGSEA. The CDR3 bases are TGCAGTTTTCGGGGGAACTATGGCTACACCTTC. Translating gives CSFRGNYGYTF.

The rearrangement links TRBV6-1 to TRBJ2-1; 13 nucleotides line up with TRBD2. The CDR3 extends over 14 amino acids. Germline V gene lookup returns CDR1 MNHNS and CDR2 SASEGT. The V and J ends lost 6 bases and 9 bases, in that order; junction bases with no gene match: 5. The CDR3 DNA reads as TGTGCCAGCAGACTAGCGGGGGGGCCTGGTGAGCAGTTCTTC. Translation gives CASRLAGGPGEQFF.

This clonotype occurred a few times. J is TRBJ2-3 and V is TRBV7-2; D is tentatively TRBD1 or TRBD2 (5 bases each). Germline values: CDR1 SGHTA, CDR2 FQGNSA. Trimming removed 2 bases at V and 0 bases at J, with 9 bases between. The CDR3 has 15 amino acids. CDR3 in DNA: TGTGCCAGCAGCTTATCTGGGGACAGCACAGATACGCAGTATTTT. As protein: CASSLSGDSTDTQYF. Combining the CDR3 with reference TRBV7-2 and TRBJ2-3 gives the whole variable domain GAGVSQSPSNKVTEKGKDVELRCDPISGHTALYWYRQSLGQGLEFLIYFQGNSAPDKSGLPSDRFSAERTGGSVSTLTIQRTQQEDSAVYLCASSLSGDSTDTQYFGPGTRLTVL.

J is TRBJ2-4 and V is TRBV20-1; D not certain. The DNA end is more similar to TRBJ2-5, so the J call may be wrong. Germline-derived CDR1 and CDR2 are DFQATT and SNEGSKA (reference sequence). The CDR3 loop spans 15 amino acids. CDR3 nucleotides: TGCAGTGCTAGAGCCGAGTTGTCTGCCCTGGAGACCCAGTACTTC. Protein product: CSARAELSALETQYF.

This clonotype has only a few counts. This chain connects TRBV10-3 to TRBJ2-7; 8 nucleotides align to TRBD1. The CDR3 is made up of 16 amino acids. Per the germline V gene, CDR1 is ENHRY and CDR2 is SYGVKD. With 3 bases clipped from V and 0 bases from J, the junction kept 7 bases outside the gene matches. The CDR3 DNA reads TGTGCCATCAGTGAACGGGGGACAGGCCTCTCCTACGAGCAGTACTTC. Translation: CAISERGTGLSYEQYF.

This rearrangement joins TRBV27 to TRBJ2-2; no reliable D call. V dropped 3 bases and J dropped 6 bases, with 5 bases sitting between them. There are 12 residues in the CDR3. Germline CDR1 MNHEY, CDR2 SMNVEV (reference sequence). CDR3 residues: CASSFRPGELFF. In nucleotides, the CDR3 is TGTGCCAGCAGTTTTCGCCCCGGGGAGCTGTTTTTT.

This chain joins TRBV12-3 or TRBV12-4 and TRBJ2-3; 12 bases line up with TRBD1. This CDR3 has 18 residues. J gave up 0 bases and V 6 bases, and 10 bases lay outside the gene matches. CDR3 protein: CASSQPGQGAPSTDTQYF. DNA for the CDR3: TGTGCCAGCAGCCAACCGGGACAGGGGGCCCCGAGCACAGATACGCAGTATTTT.

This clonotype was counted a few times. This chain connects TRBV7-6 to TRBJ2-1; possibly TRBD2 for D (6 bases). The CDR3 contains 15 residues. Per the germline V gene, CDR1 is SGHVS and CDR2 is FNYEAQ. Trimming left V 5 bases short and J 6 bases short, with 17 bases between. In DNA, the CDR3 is TGTGCCAGCAGCCCGCTCCGGGACTCCATCAATGAGCAGTTCTTC. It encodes CASSPLRDSINEQFF.

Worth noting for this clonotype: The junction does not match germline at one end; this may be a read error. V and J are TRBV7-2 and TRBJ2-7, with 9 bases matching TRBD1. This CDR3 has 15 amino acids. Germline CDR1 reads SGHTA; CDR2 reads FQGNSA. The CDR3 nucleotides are TGTGCCAGCAGCCGTCGGACAGGGGCCTCCCACGAGCAGTACTTC. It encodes CASSRRTGASHEQYF.

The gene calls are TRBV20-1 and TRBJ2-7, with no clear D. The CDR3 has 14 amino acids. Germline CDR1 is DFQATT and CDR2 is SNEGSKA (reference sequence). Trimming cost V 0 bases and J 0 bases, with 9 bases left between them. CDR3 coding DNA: TGCAGTGCTAGAGATCGTCGGGTCTCCTACGAGCAGTACTTC. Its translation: CSARDRRVSYEQYF.

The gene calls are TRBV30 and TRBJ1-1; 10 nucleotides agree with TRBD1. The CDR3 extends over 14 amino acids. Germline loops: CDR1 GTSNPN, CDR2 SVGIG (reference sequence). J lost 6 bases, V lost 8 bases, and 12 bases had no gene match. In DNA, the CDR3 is TGTGCCCAACGGACAGGGGGTCCGATTGCTGAAGCTTTCTTT. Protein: CAQRTGGPIAEAFF.

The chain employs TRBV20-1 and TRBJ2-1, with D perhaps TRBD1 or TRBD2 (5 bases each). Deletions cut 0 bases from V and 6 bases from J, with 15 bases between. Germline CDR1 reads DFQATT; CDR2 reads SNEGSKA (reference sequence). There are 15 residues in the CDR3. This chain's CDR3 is CSARDRGPGLNEQFF. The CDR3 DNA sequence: TGCAGTGCTAGAGATAGGGGACCAGGGCTCAATGAGCAGTTCTTC.

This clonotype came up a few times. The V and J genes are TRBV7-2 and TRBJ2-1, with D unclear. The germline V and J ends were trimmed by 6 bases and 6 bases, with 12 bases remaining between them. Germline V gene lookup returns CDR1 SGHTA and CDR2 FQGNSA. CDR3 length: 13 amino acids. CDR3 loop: CASSINLSNEQFF. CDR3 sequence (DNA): TGTGCCAGCAGTATCAACCTTAGCAATGAGCAGTTCTTC.

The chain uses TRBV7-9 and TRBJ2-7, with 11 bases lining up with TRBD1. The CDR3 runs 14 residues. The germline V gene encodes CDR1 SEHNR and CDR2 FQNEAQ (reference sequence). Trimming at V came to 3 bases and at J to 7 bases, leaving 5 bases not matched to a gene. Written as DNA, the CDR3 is TGTGCCAGCAGCTTGGACAGGGGGCAGTGGGAGCAGTACTTC. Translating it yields CASSLDRGQWEQYF.